This T cell receptor (beta chain) was captured by sequencing in a study of blood T cell repertoires in COVID-19. Study details: Italy, Spain and the United States were the sources of the convalescent and acute COVID-19 samples. T cells, B-cell-depleted T cells, or PBMCs supplied cDNA or gDNA.

In the original workflow: Estimates of nucleated cell counts were drawn from the amplification of reference gene primers. Only in-frame clones appear in the TCRdb table, and some are missing; sequencing was by immunoSEQ multiplex PCR. That table gives V, J and clone size, and the DNA gave D and trimming. The table records 250,000 to 350,000 clones, about 90% of them present only once. The sample consisted of peripheral blood. This TCR was recovered from a man aged 18-30 years with active or convalescent COVID-19.

In nucleotides, the CDR3 is TGCGCCAGCAGCCAAAGGGACAGAAAAGGGACTGAAGCTTTCTTT. This translates into CASSQRDRKGTEAFF. The chain joins TRBV4-1 to TRBJ1-1, with TRBD1 identical over 7 bases. CDR3 length equals 15 residues. Germline CDR1 and CDR2: MGHRA and YSYEKL. The V gene end was trimmed by 2 bases and the J gene end by 5 bases; junction bases not matched to a gene: 8.